This TCR beta chain was sequenced during a study of CD8+CD57+ T cells in acquired aplastic anemia. The study profiled TCR beta VDJ and CDR3 using genomic DNA as template. TCRdb redid the calling of the reads with MiXCR, one entry per CDR3 protein. The sample yields nearly 60,000 distinct CDR3 sequences, around 50% seen once. As regards this clonotype: Its antigen is as yet unknown.

Regarding the study as a whole: About 30 CD8+ CDR3 sequences occurred in both the patients and the controls.

Germline V gene sequence: CDR1 SGHVS, CDR2 FQNEAQ. The CDR3 has 15 residues. V lost 3 bases, J lost 2 bases, and 14 bases lay in between. Patients sequenced had flow cytometry evidence of CD8+CD57+ cell expansion. This clonotype was obtained from a human donor with aplastic anemia. V is TRBV7-8 and J is TRBJ2-7; weak D call: TRBD1 (6 bases). The sample was sorted CD4+, CD8+, or CD8+CD57+ T cells (not recorded which) from PBMCs. This CDR3 reads CASSLLQTGPYEQYF. The CDR3 nucleotides read TGTGCCAGCAGCTTGCTCCAGACAGGCCCCTACGAGCAGTACTTC.